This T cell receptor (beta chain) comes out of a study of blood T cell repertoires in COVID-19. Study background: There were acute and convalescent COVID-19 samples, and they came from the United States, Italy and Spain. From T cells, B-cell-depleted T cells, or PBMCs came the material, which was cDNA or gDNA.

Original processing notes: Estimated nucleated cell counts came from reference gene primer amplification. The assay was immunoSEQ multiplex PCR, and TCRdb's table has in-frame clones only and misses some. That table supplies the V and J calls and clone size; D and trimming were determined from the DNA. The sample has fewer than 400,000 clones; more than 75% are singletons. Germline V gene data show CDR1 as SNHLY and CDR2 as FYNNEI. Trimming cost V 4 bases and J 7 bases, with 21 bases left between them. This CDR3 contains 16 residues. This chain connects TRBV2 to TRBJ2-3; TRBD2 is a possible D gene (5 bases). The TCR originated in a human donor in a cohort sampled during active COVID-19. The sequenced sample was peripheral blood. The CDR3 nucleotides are TGTGCCAGCAGTGTAGAGAGTCCCGCTTCGGGGTATACGCAGTATTTT. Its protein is CASSVESPASGYTQYF. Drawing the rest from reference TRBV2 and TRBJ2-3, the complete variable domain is EPEVTQTPSHQVTQMGQEVILRCVPISNHLYFYWYRQILGQKVEFLVSFYNNEISEKSEIFDDQFSVERPDGSNFTLKIRSTKLEDSAMYFCASSVESPASGYTQYFGPGTRLTVL.